In its sample, the clone carrying this T cell receptor beta chain was seen once. The antigen remains unidentified. This sample stems from a study of CD8 T cells in Susac syndrome. Broader study findings: In Susac syndrome, the CD4+ T cell repertoires did not show clonal expansion.

Per the germline V gene, CDR1 is ENHRY and CDR2 is SYGVKD. The CDR3 loop spans 13 amino acids. The V end was cut by 3 bases, the J end by 5 bases, with 10 bases between. Blood CD8+ and CD4+ T cells underwent high-throughput TCR beta sequencing. The TEMRA cells underwent FACS enrichment, while the CD8+ and CD4+ T cells underwent negative isolation. With random hexamers, reverse transcription was performed on about 0.5 to 1 ug of RNA. The method of amplification for TCR beta CDR3 was immunoSEQ multiplex PCR, covering 54 Vbeta and 13 Jbeta. TCRdb reprocessed the immunoSEQ multiplex PCR reads with MiXCR, giving one entry per CDR3 protein. The sample carries around 130,000 distinct CDR3 sequences, just over 95% recorded once.

The TCR sequence derives from a human donor with Susac syndrome. The sequencing input was CD4+ T cells from PBMCs. The chain employs TRBV10-3 and TRBJ1-1; D gene uncertain. CDR3 in DNA: TGTGCCATCAGTGAACCCAGCCGTACTGAAGCTTTCTTT. Translating gives CAISEPSRTEAFF.